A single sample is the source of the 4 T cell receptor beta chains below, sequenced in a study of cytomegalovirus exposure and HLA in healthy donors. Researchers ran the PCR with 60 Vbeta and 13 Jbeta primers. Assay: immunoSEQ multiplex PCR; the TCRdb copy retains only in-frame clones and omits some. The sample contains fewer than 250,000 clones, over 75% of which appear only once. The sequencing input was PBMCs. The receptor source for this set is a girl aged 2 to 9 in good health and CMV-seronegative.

CDR3 in DNA: TGCGCCAGCAGCCGGGGGACTAGCGGTAGTGGGTTCTTC. It codes for CASSRGTSGSGFF. The chain uses TRBV5-1 and TRBJ2-1, with TRBD2 identical over 11 bases. The CDR3 is 13 residues long. Germline V gene data show CDR1 as SGHRS and CDR2 as YFSETQ. V lost 4 bases, J lost 15 bases, and 9 bases stayed unmatched.

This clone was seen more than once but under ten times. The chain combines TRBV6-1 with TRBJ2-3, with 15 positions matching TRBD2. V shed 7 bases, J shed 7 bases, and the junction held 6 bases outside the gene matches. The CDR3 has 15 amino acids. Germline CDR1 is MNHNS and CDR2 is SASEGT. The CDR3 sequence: CASTGLAGGPNTQYF. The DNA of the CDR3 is TGTGCCAGCACCGGACTAGCGGGAGGGCCTAATACGCAGTATTTT.

For the CDR3, the DNA is TGTGCCAGCAGCTCCTACAATCAGCCCCAGCATTTT. Its translation is CASSSYNQPQHF. The gene calls are TRBV5-6 and TRBJ1-5; D is unresolved. This CDR3 comprises 12 residues. CDR1 is SGHDT and CDR2 is YYEEEE in the germline V gene. Trimming shortened V by 3 bases and J by 3 bases, and 4 bases separated the two germline ends.

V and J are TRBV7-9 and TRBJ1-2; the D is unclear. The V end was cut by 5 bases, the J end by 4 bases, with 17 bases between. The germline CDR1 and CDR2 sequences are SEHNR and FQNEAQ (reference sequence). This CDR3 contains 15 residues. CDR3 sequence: CASSIQNHGVYGYTF. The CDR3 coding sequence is TGTGCCAGCAGCATACAGAATCACGGCGTCTATGGCTACACCTTC.